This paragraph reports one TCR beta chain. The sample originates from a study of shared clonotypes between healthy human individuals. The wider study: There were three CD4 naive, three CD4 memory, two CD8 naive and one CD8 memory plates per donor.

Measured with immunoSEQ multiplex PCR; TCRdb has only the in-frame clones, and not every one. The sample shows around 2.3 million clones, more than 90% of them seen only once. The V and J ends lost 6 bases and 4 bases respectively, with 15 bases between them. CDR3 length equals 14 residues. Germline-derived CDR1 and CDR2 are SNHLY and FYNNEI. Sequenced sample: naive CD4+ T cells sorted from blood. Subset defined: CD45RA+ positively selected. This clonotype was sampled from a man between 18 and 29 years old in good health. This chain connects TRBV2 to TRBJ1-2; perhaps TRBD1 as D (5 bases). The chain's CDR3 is CASRPGLSGYGYTF. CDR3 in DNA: TGTGCCAGCAGACCGGGACTCTCAGGCTATGGCTACACCTTC.